The 24 T cell receptor beta chains reported below all come from one sample, sequenced in a study of vaccination and CD4 T cells after COVID-19. Cultured CD4+ T-cell DNA underwent Oncomine TCR Beta short-read sequencing. TCRdb passed the PCR reads through MiXCR, listing each CDR3 protein once. This sample carries some 25,000 distinct CDR3 sequences, around 60% of them seen once, and the ten largest clones take about 17%. Their specific antigens are unknown. The treatment here: roughly nine-day PBMC culture with coronavirus spike peptide pools or control peptides (ViraFEST assay). The specimen was CD4+ T cells from blood, cultured in vitro, collected after SARS-CoV-2 vaccination. Source of these receptors: a human donor who received a COVID-19 vaccine.

This clonotype was observed a few times. Here the CDR3 DNA reads TGTGCCTGGAGTGCGGACAGAAGCACAGATACGCAGTATTTT. Residues: CAWSADRSTDTQYF. The V and J genes are TRBV30 and TRBJ2-3; tentative D call: TRBD1 (6 bases). The CDR3 spans 14 residues. Germline values: CDR1 GTSNPN, CDR2 SVGIG (reference sequence). Trimming shortened V by 1 base and J by 0 bases, and 8 bases separated the two germline ends.

This chain uses TRBV24-1 with TRBJ1-2; TRBD1 matches 10 bases. The ends lost 9 bases at V and 2 bases at J; junction bases unmatched: 2. The CDR3 has 13 amino acids. CDR1 and CDR2 (germline): KGHDR, SFDVKD. The CDR3 here is CATGDRGNYGYTF. Written as DNA, the CDR3 is TGTGCCACCGGGGACAGGGGAAACTATGGCTACACCTTC.

The V and J genes are TRBV20-1 and TRBJ1-5; possibly TRBD1 for D (5 bases). The CDR3 has 15 amino acids. V dropped 5 bases and J dropped 2 bases, with 16 bases sitting between them. Germline CDR1 DFQATT, CDR2 SNEGSKA (reference sequence). CDR3 coding DNA: TGCAGTGCTGGAGTGGGCAGGGTCGGCAATCAGCCCCAGCATTTT. Amino acid sequence: CSAGVGRVGNQPQHF.

This clonotype has only a few counts. The V gene is TRBV7-2, the J gene TRBJ2-3; 11 positions agree with TRBD2. In germline, CDR1 is SGHTA, CDR2 FQGNSA. The CDR3 length is 16 residues. V lost 5 bases, J lost 1 base, and 5 bases stayed unmatched. Here the CDR3 DNA reads TGTGCCAGCAGCCACTTTAGCGGGGGGGGCACAGATACGCAGTATTTT. This gives the protein CASSHFSGGGTDTQYF.

Only a few counts were recorded for this clonotype. The rearrangement uses TRBV27 and TRBJ2-3; 8 bases map to TRBD1. V was clipped by 2 bases and J by 4 bases; unmatched bases: 2. Germline V gives CDR1 MNHEY, CDR2 SMNVEV (reference sequence). The CDR3 length is 14 residues. The DNA for the CDR3 is TGTGCCAGCAGTTTAGGCAGGGGGCCAGATACGCAGTATTTT. Protein: CASSLGRGPDTQYF.

The V and J genes are TRBV19 and TRBJ1-6; 11 nucleotides align to TRBD1. Per germline, CDR1 LNHDA and CDR2 SQIVND (reference sequence). This CDR3 is built from 15 residues. The V and J ends lost 5 bases and 7 bases, in that order; junction bases with no gene match: 4. CDR3 region: CASSRRDRGNSPLHF. CDR3 DNA sequence: TGTGCCAGTAGTCGCCGGGACAGGGGGAATTCACCCCTCCACTTT.

This chain links TRBV14 with TRBJ2-7; 8 bases match TRBD2. V shed 1 base and J 5 bases; nucleotides not matched to a gene: 19. Germline values: CDR1 SGHDN, CDR2 FVKESK. The CDR3 runs to 19 residues. The CDR3 sequence is CASSQVEQRGTAWVDEQYF. The CDR3, as DNA: TGTGCCAGCAGCCAAGTGGAGCAGCGGGGGACCGCTTGGGTAGACGAGCAGTACTTC.

This chain uses TRBV11-3 with TRBJ2-3; TRBD2 matches 7 bases. This CDR3 comprises 14 residues. Germline-derived CDR1 and CDR2 are SGHNT and YENEEA. V was pared by 6 bases and J by 5 bases, with 8 bases of the junction left unmatched. CDR3: CASSEAGWGDTQYF. In DNA form, the CDR3 reads TGTGCCAGCAGTGAAGCGGGGTGGGGAGATACGCAGTATTTT.

The chain links TRBV7-9 to TRBJ1-2, with TRBD1 matching 7 bases. The CDR3 extends over 15 amino acids. V dropped 2 bases and J dropped 8; count of bases not matched to a gene: 11. Looked up from germline, CDR1 is SEHNR and CDR2 is FQNEAQ (reference sequence). The CDR3 here is CASSLTTTGLDGYTF. Here the CDR3 DNA reads TGTGCCAGCAGCTTAACAACGACAGGGTTGGACGGCTACACCTTC. The full variable domain, in which reference TRBV7-9 and TRBJ1-2 provide the parts outside the CDR3, is DTGVSQNPRHKITKRGQNVTFRCDPISEHNRLYWYRQTLGQGPEFLTYFQNEAQLEKSRLLSDRFSAERPKGSFSTLEIQRTEQGDSAMYLCASSLTTTGLDGYTFGSGTRLTVV.

The V gene is TRBV10-3, the J gene TRBJ1-1, with D possibly matching TRBD1 (6 bases). Germline assignment: CDR1 ENHRY and CDR2 SYGVKD. CDR3 length: 13 residues. V lost 9 bases and J 5 bases, leaving 16 bases between the germline ends. This CDR3 reads CAILTGSGTEAFF. The CDR3 DNA reads as TGTGCCATTCTCACAGGGTCCGGGACTGAAGCTTTCTTT.

The chain employs TRBV3-1 and TRBJ1-6; no clear D gene. V lost 1 base and J 7 bases, leaving 8 bases between the germline ends. There are 14 residues in the CDR3. Germline V gene sequence: CDR1 LGHDT, CDR2 YNNKEL (reference sequence). CDR3 protein: CASSQGPDNSPLHF. The CDR3 DNA is TGTGCCAGCAGCCAAGGACCGGACAATTCACCCCTCCACTTT.

This clonotype turned up a few times. V is TRBV7-3 and J is TRBJ2-2; no firm D call. Germline CDR1 and CDR2: SGHTA and FQGTGA. Between the trimmed V and J ends, which lost 1 base and 5 bases, there was a span of 11 bases. The length of the CDR3 is 15 residues. The DNA of the CDR3 is TGTGCCAGCAGCTTAAGGGGATCGAGTACCGGGGAGCTGTTTTTT. This translates into CASSLRGSSTGELFF.

The chain employs TRBV7-2 and TRBJ2-1; TRBD2 matches 9 bases. The length of the CDR3 is 13 residues. V gave up 4 bases and J gave up 8 bases; unmatched junction bases: 3. CDR1 and CDR2 (germline): SGHTA, FQGNSA. CDR3 protein: CASSWTSDHEQFF. DNA for the CDR3: TGTGCCAGCAGCTGGACTAGCGATCATGAGCAGTTCTTC.

The rearrangement uses TRBV7-9 and TRBJ2-3; maybe TRBD2 (5 bases). The V gene's germline CDR1 is SEHNR and CDR2 FQNEAQ (reference sequence). V was pared by 5 bases and J by 6 bases, with 9 bases between. This CDR3 contains 12 residues. This chain's CDR3 is CASSPWEDTQYF. Written as DNA, the CDR3 is TGTGCCAGCAGCCCATGGGAGGATACGCAGTATTTT.

This clonotype showed up just a few times. The chain employs TRBV19 and TRBJ2-5; tentative D call: TRBD1 (6 bases). The CDR3 is made up of 14 amino acids. Germline V gene lookup returns CDR1 LNHDA and CDR2 SQIVND (reference sequence). Trimming removed 6 bases at V and 5 bases at J, with 16 bases between. CDR3 sequence reads: CASRRGQSGETQYF. The CDR3 region has the DNA TGTGCCAGTAGAAGGGGACAATCCGGGGAGACCCAGTACTTC.

This chain uses TRBV27 with TRBJ2-7, with D perhaps matching TRBD2 (5 bases). The CDR3 contains 14 residues. CDR1 and CDR2 (germline): MNHEY, SMNVEV (reference sequence). With 6 bases removed from V and 0 bases from J, the gap between germline ends came to 12 bases. The CDR3 nucleotides are TGTGCCAGCAGGGAGGACGTAGGCTCCTACGAGCAGTACTTC. Protein: CASREDVGSYEQYF.

In DNA form, the CDR3 reads TGTGCCAGCAGTGGGACCCGGGACGAGCAGTACTTC. This sequence encodes CASSGTRDEQYF. This chain uses TRBV2 with TRBJ2-7; D is undetermined. V was clipped by 4 bases and J by 5 bases, with 9 bases between them. Germline CDR1 is SNHLY and CDR2 is FYNNEI. The CDR3 has 12 residues.

This clonotype has only a few counts. The genes are TRBV15 and TRBJ2-5; no firm D call. V was shortened by 0 bases and J by 0 bases, with 8 bases between the two germline ends. CDR1 and CDR2 from the germline V gene are LNHNV and YYDKDF (reference sequence). The CDR3 is 15 residues long. The CDR3 region has the DNA TGTGCCACCAGCAGAGATCAAGTAGACCAAGAGACCCAGTACTTC. Its protein product is CATSRDQVDQETQYF.

The table lists this clonotype with a count of one. The gene calls are TRBV12-3 or TRBV12-4 and TRBJ1-2; D remains unclear. Trimming took 7 bases from V and 6 from J, leaving 6 bases between them. This CDR3 is built from 10 residues. The CDR3 protein is CASNPNGYTF. The CDR3 nucleotides read TGTGCCAGCAACCCCAATGGCTACACCTTC.

The chain has TRBV6-5 and TRBJ1-1, with D possibly matching TRBD1 (6 bases). Trimming took off 0 bases at V and 4 bases at J, with 15 bases between the two ends. This CDR3 is built from 16 residues. Germline values: CDR1 MNHEY, CDR2 SVGAGI. CDR3 residues: CASSYSRGSLGTEAFF. The CDR3 DNA reads as TGTGCCAGCAGTTACTCGAGGGGGTCGTTGGGCACTGAAGCTTTCTTT.

The chain combines TRBV19 with TRBJ2-7, with 8 bases identical to TRBD1. The CDR3 length is 14 residues. The ends lost 5 bases at V and 2 bases at J; junction bases unmatched: 5. CDR1 is LNHDA and CDR2 is SQIVND in the germline V gene (reference sequence). The CDR3 protein is CASSVSTGAYEQYF. The DNA for the CDR3 is TGTGCCAGTAGTGTTTCGACAGGGGCCTACGAGCAGTACTTC.

V and J are TRBV20-1 and TRBJ1-3; 7 bases fit TRBD1. Looked up from germline, CDR1 is DFQATT and CDR2 is SNEGSKA (reference sequence). Trimming took 2 bases from V and 0 from J; bases not matched to a gene: 4. CDR3 size: 15 residues. The CDR3 DNA follows: TGCAGTGCTAGACCTGGACAGGACTCTGGAAACACCATATATTTT. It is translated as CSARPGQDSGNTIYF.

V and J are TRBV23-1 and TRBJ2-7; D possibly corresponds to TRBD2 (6 bases). TRBV23-1 is recorded as an ORF, its role being uncertain. Trimming took off 7 bases at V and 2 bases at J, with 21 bases between the two ends. The length of the CDR3 is 16 residues. In DNA form, the CDR3 reads TGCGCCAGCACCGATCAACACGCGGGGCAGGCCTACGAGCAGTACTTC. It specifies CASTDQHAGQAYEQYF.

This chain connects TRBV4-2 to TRBJ1-2; D is uncertain. Trimming pared 1 base from V and 3 bases from J, leaving 9 bases between. The germline V gene encodes CDR1 LGHNA and CDR2 YNFKEQ. The CDR3 extends over 14 amino acids. The CDR3 sequence: CASSQAEDHYGYTF. CDR3 coding DNA: TGTGCCAGCAGCCAAGCCGAGGACCACTATGGCTACACCTTC.